This record looks at one T cell receptor (beta chain) sequence and its context. The antigen is not known. This record belongs to a study of shared clonotypes between healthy human individuals. Study information: CD4 naive and memory got three plates each, CD8 naive two, CD8 memory one. The study's findings and limits: Larger estimated richness was generally seen in naive subsets than in memory subsets.

The protocol was immunoSEQ multiplex PCR, while the TCRdb copy is restricted to in-frame clones and leaves out a portion. The table lists approximately 940,000 clones, over 75% of them singletons. Germline-derived CDR1 and CDR2 are KGHSH and LQKENI. The CDR3 loop spans 15 amino acids. Losses at the gene ends were 4 bases for V and 1 base for J; bases not matched to a gene: 1. The sample consisted of memory CD4+ T cells sorted from blood. This sample's subset: CD45RA-negative fraction. The chain couples TRBV18 to TRBJ1-6; 7 bases align to TRBD1. The clonotype was recovered from a man younger than 35 in good health. CDR3 sequence: CASSQQGSYNSPLHF. The CDR3 DNA reads as TGTGCCAGCTCACAACAGGGGTCCTATAATTCACCCCTCCACTTT.